These T cell receptor beta chains were read from a single sample in a study of shared T cell receptors in the human thymus. The table came from immunoSEQ multiplex PCR; TCRdb's copy has only in-frame clones and leaves some out. The sample holds hundreds of thousands of clones, roughly 86% seen once. A further study also used this sample, focusing on human thymus T cells.

Source material: thymocytes. These TCRs come from a boy under three years old with a congenital heart defect. Both conserved end residues are part of each CDR3.

>TRBV4-3
CASSQDKGPSRTGELFF
>TRBV15
CATSGKEQENTEAFF
>TRBV4-3
CASSQDASGGTRWSTDTQYF
>TRBV28
CASSLRGQGVRVQRDTQYF
>TRBV5-4
CASSLFGEIAGELFF
>TRBV19
CASYLTGDTEAFF
>TRBV10-3
CAISRGPGVGKNIQYF
>TRBV27
CASIPGSPVATNEKLFF
>TRBV5-4
CASSFGSAEAFF
>TRBV4-3
CASSQDQGANEQFF
>TRBV27
CASSPSASNYGYTF
>TRBV7-9
CASSLHRAGQLKSNTEAFF
>TRBV27
CASSLRLADRNTGELFF
>TRBV15
CATSTSDRAAESGRATGELFF
>TRBV5-1
CASSRPGGEGYTF
>TRBV4-1
CASSQEGPFTDTQYF
>TRBV28
CASSLSTRQAPSGNTIYF
>TRBV7-8
CASSLVPRNYGYTF
>TRBV6-1
CASSGEGAKPQHF
>TRBV27
CASSPRGAKGETEAFF
>TRBV6-5
CASSYWARATTEAFF
>TRBV6-5
CASSYTSDRDYGYTF
>TRBV20-1
CSSLYYNEQFF
>TRBV25-1
CASSEIDRGRVSEQYF
>TRBV4-3
CASSQRRHGGGAQYF
>TRBV2
CASSEALASGGTDTQYF
>TRBV28
CASTISSGRHEQYF